This T cell receptor beta chain was obtained from a study of T-cell reconstitution after alpha-beta-depleted transplantation in children. Points from the study as a whole: The origin of alpha-beta T cells about two months after transplant was reportedly several hundred expanded graft clones. The origin of high day-60 TCRbeta diversity in some patients lay in surviving recipient T cells and thymic progenitors. T-cell numbers and diversity, one year after transplant, stemmed largely from T cells that were newly produced.

For TCRbeta, the library was prepared with unique molecular identifiers. One entry per CDR3 protein results from TCRdb running MiXCR on the PCR reads. This sample has 780,000 or so distinct CDR3 sequences, with about 15% found just once. Comment on this clonotype: Its specificity is unknown.

The length of the CDR3 is 12 residues. Losses at the gene ends were 5 bases for V and 8 bases for J; bases not matched to a gene: 6. The germline V gene has CDR1 DFQATT and CDR2 SNEGSKA (reference sequence). The chain has TRBV20-1 and TRBJ2-3, with 8 bases fitting TRBD2. This specimen consisted of PBMCs, mostly from graft donor cells, obtained 360 days after TCRalphabeta/CD19-depleted stem cell transplant. The sequence derives from a male patient between 5 and 17 years old who had a stem cell transplant for acute lymphoblastic leukemia, so the T cells may come from the graft donor. The CDR3 DNA follows: TGCAGTGCTTTCCGACTAGCGCCTACGCAGTATTTT. Its translation: CSAFRLAPTQYF.